Shown below are 23 T cell receptor beta chains from a single sample sequenced in a study of blood T cell repertoires in COVID-19. TCRdb keeps only in-frame clones here, not all; method: immunoSEQ multiplex PCR. The sample contains about 310,000 clones, about 91% of which appear only once. Specimen: PBMCs or T cells enriched from blood (not recorded which). The receptors derive from a young woman who had recovered from COVID-19.

This clone was seen only a few times. This sequence joins TRBV30 and TRBJ2-7; the D gene is possibly TRBD2 (7 bases). CDR1 is GTSNPN, CDR2 SVGIG, per germline (reference sequence). The CDR3 sequence is 14 residues long. V lost 3 bases and J 2 bases, leaving 14 bases between the germline ends. The CDR3 loop reads CAWSGGLSTYEQYF. DNA for the CDR3: TGTGCCTGGAGCGGGGGGCTATCAACCTACGAGCAGTACTTC.

The V gene is TRBV3-1 (or the pseudogene TRBV3-2), the J gene TRBJ1-5, with D perhaps TRBD1 (5 bases). The CDR3 has 15 residues. From germline, CDR1 is LGHDT and CDR2 YNNKEL (reference sequence). The V end lost 4 bases, the J end lost 5 bases, and 15 bases lay between the germline ends. CDR3 region: CASSPPGGGDQPQHF. In DNA form, the CDR3 reads TGTGCCAGCAGCCCCCCGGGGGGTGGTGATCAGCCCCAGCATTTT.

The DNA for the CDR3 is TGCGCCAACGGCTTAGGACACGTGAACACCGGGGAGCTGTTTTTT. This sequence encodes CANGLGHVNTGELFF. J is TRBJ2-2 and V is TRBV10-1; a possible D gene is TRBD1 (5 bases). The CDR3 consists of 15 residues. Looked up from germline, CDR1 is WNHNN and CDR2 is SYGVQD (reference sequence). The V end lost 10 bases, the J end lost 1 base, and 16 bases lay between the germline ends.

As for this clone: Other DNA sequences in this sample translate to the same CDR3. This chain connects TRBV5-4 to TRBJ1-4; 7 bases line up with TRBD1. The germline CDR1 and CDR2 sequences are SGHNT and YYREEE (reference sequence). CDR3 length: 14 amino acids. V gave up 0 bases and J gave up 6 bases; unmatched junction bases: 2. In DNA form, the CDR3 reads TGTGCCAGCAGCTTGGGACAGGGCGATGAAAAACTGTTTTTT. Protein: CASSLGQGDEKLFF.

The rearrangement uses TRBV5-6 and TRBJ2-5; 8 nucleotides agree with TRBD1. The CDR3 spans 13 residues. The germline V gene has CDR1 SGHDT and CDR2 YYEEEE. V shed 4 bases and J 4 bases; nucleotides not matched to a gene: 3. The chain's CDR3 is CASSMTGVETQYF. CDR3 DNA sequence: TGTGCCAGCAGCATGACAGGGGTAGAGACCCAGTACTTC.

The V call is TRBV7-3, the J call TRBJ2-1, with 8 bases aligning to TRBD2. Unmatched junction bases numbered 8, after V lost 4 bases and J lost 3 bases. CDR1 and CDR2 (germline): SGHTA, FQGTGA. The CDR3 runs to 16 residues. The CDR3 coding sequence is TGTGCCAGCAGCTCATCCGGGACTAGGGGCTACAATGAGCAGTTCTTC. As protein: CASSSSGTRGYNEQFF.

The genes are TRBV3-1 (or the pseudogene TRBV3-2) and TRBJ2-1; 10 bases are shared with TRBD2. Germline V gene lookup returns CDR1 LGHDT and CDR2 YNNKEL (reference sequence). The CDR3 is made up of 15 amino acids. The V segment lost 0 bases and the J segment 12 bases; nucleotides outside the gene matches: 8. This CDR3 reads CASSQDRASGSTQFF. The CDR3 coding sequence is TGTGCCAGCAGCCAAGATAGGGCTAGCGGGAGTACGCAGTTCTTC.

This rearrangement joins TRBV9 to TRBJ1-2, with TRBD1 matching over 8 bases. J gave up 6 bases and V 0 bases, and 4 bases lay outside the gene matches. The germline CDR1 and CDR2 sequences are SGDLS and YYNGEE. This CDR3 is 14 amino acids long. The CDR3 region is CASSVGQGADGYTF. Written as DNA, the CDR3 is TGTGCCAGCAGCGTAGGTCAGGGGGCTGATGGCTACACCTTC.

The V and J genes are TRBV28 and TRBJ1-2; 8 bases are a match to TRBD1. This CDR3 has 17 residues. Losses at the gene ends were 5 bases for V and 4 bases for J; bases not matched to a gene: 15. The germline V gene has CDR1 MDHEN and CDR2 SYDVKM. CDR3 in amino acids: CASSPGGGQGATYGYTF. The CDR3 bases are TGTGCCAGCAGTCCGGGGGGTGGGCAGGGGGCTACCTATGGCTACACCTTC.

The chain is built from TRBV7-3 and TRBJ2-3; D ambiguous. The CDR3 sequence is 14 residues long. V lost 3 bases and J 1 base, leaving 8 bases between the germline ends. Germline CDR1 SGHTA, CDR2 FQGTGA. Here the CDR3 DNA reads TGTGCCAGCAGCTTCGGGTTCGGCACAGATACGCAGTATTTT. The encoded protein is CASSFGFGTDTQYF.

The chain links TRBV19 to TRBJ2-3, with D perhaps matching TRBD2 (5 bases). Germline V gene data show CDR1 as LNHDA and CDR2 as SQIVND (reference sequence). V was pared by 3 bases and J by 4 bases, with 11 bases between. The CDR3 has 14 amino acids. This CDR3 reads CASSISSSADTQYF. The DNA for the CDR3 is TGTGCCAGTAGTATCTCTAGCAGTGCAGATACGCAGTATTTT.

The chain is built from TRBV19 and TRBJ1-5; 8 positions match TRBD1. Germline V gives CDR1 LNHDA, CDR2 SQIVND (reference sequence). V was clipped by 7 bases and J by 3 bases; unmatched bases: 8. The CDR3 runs to 15 residues. CDR3 sequence: CASTQTGDYNQPQHF. In DNA, the CDR3 is TGTGCCAGTACCCAGACAGGGGACTACAATCAGCCCCAGCATTTT. Full variable domain (rest looked up from reference TRBV19 and TRBJ1-5): DGGITQSPKYLFRKEGQNVTLSCEQNLNHDAMYWYRQDPGQGLRLIYYSQIVNDFQKGDIAEGYSVSREKKESFPLTVTSAQKNPTAFYLCASTQTGDYNQPQHFGDGTRLSIL.

This clone was detected once. The chain employs TRBV9 and TRBJ1-2, with a weak D call TRBD1 (5 bases). Trimming cost V 2 bases and J 4 bases, with 15 bases left between them. The V gene's germline CDR1 is SGDLS and CDR2 YYNGEE. CDR3 length equals 15 residues. The CDR3: CASSVDGGMGYGYTF. CDR3 in DNA: TGTGCCAGCAGCGTCGACGGGGGGATGGGCTATGGCTACACCTTC.

The chain recombines TRBV19 with TRBJ2-2, with TRBD2 matching over 10 bases. With 4 bases clipped from V and 6 bases from J, the junction kept 17 bases outside the gene matches. Germline CDR1 is LNHDA and CDR2 is SQIVND (reference sequence). The CDR3 runs to 19 residues. CDR3: CASSTIPLSGRAGAGELFF. The CDR3 region has the DNA TGTGCCAGTAGTACGATACCTCTAAGCGGGAGGGCCGGTGCCGGGGAGCTGTTTTTT.

CDR3: CASRKGQQTGELFF. The CDR3 DNA sequence: TGTGCCAGCAGAAAGGGACAGCAAACCGGGGAGCTGTTTTTT. The rearrangement links TRBV28 to TRBJ2-2; 7 nucleotides line up with TRBD1. CDR3 length: 14 amino acids. V lost 6 bases to trimming and J lost 5 bases; unmatched junction nucleotides: 6. The V gene's germline CDR1 is MDHEN and CDR2 SYDVKM.

The chain employs TRBV5-1 and TRBJ2-5; tentatively, D is TRBD2 (5 bases). V lost 0 bases and J lost 7, with 13 bases in between. CDR3 length: 14 amino acids. From germline, CDR1 is SGHRS and CDR2 YFSETQ. The CDR3 DNA follows: TGCGCCAGCAGCTTGGGACCCGAGGGCGTGACCCAGTACTTC. It encodes CASSLGPEGVTQYF.

This chain uses TRBV9 with TRBJ2-2; D might be TRBD1 (6 bases). The germline V and J ends were trimmed by 4 bases and 0 bases, with 16 bases remaining between them. CDR1 and CDR2 from the germline V gene are SGDLS and YYNGEE. There are 17 residues in the CDR3. CDR3 sequence reads: CASSLTPDSPNTGELFF. The CDR3 DNA follows: TGTGCCAGCAGCTTGACTCCGGACAGCCCGAACACCGGGGAGCTGTTTTTT.

Notes on this clone: This sample includes further DNA sequences coding for the same CDR3. This sequence joins TRBV3-1 (or the pseudogene TRBV3-2) and TRBJ2-3; D might be TRBD1 (5 bases). Germline V gene sequence: CDR1 LGHDT, CDR2 YNNKEL (reference sequence). This CDR3 contains 13 residues. Trimming removed 3 bases from V and 3 bases from J, with 7 bases in between. Written as DNA, the CDR3 is TGTGCCAGCAGCCATAGGGGTACAGATACGCAGTATTTT. Translating it yields CASSHRGTDTQYF.

The chain carries TRBV10-3 and TRBJ2-7; 16 nucleotides line up with TRBD2. The V segment lost 6 bases and the J segment 5 bases; nucleotides outside the gene matches: 4. Germline-derived CDR1 and CDR2 are ENHRY and SYGVKD. The CDR3 consists of 15 residues. CDR3 sequence: CAIRGTSGRADEQYF. The CDR3 DNA reads TGTGCCATCAGGGGGACTAGCGGGAGGGCCGACGAGCAGTACTTC.

The chain uses TRBV5-6 and TRBJ2-4; 7 bases match TRBD2. J was trimmed by 8 bases and V by 4 bases; bases with no gene match: 6. This CDR3 is 13 amino acids long. Germline loops: CDR1 SGHDT, CDR2 YYEEEE. Written as DNA, the CDR3 is TGTGCCAGCAGCCCCCGGGGGGAAGACATTCAGTACTTC. This encodes CASSPRGEDIQYF.

This clone was detected only once. The chain links TRBV29-1 to TRBJ2-3; a possible D gene is TRBD2 (6 bases). The germline V and J ends were trimmed by 3 bases and 6 bases, with 10 bases remaining between them. CDR3 size: 12 residues. Germline V gene lookup returns CDR1 SQVTM and CDR2 ANQGSEA. The DNA for the CDR3 is TGCAGCGTTGATGAGAGCGGGGATACGCAGTATTTT. Amino acids: CSVDESGDTQYF.

The chain uses TRBV9 and TRBJ1-2, with 7 bases lining up with TRBD1. The CDR3 is 16 amino acids. The V gene's germline CDR1 is SGDLS and CDR2 YYNGEE. With 0 bases clipped from V and 8 bases from J, the junction kept 13 bases outside the gene matches. The CDR3, as DNA: TGTGCCAGCAGCGTAGCACCAGGGACAGCGGTCGGGGGCTACACCTTC. Protein product: CASSVAPGTAVGGYTF.

The chain carries TRBV10-3 and TRBJ2-6; 7 positions agree with TRBD1. J lost 0 bases, V lost 8 bases, and 13 bases had no gene match. Germline V gene sequence: CDR1 ENHRY, CDR2 SYGVKD. This CDR3 region has 18 residues. The CDR3 DNA is TGTGCCATCGGCGATTGGACAGGAGACTCCTCTGGGGCCAACGTCCTGACTTTC. Residues: CAIGDWTGDSSGANVLTF.